The next 6 T cell receptor beta chains were all read from a single sample in a study of OX40 agonist ivuxolimab in advanced cancers. The data were produced by immunoSEQ multiplex PCR, yet TCRdb's version contains in-frame clones alone and is incomplete. This table holds more than 95,000 clones, under 95% found once. Sequences were derived from CD4+ or CD8+ T cells sorted from blood, sampled in a trial of the OX40 agonist ivuxolimab. These receptors originate from an adult with an advanced solid tumor such as melanoma, head and neck, liver or kidney cancer.

Comments on this clone: Other DNA sequences in the same sample also yield this CDR3. J is TRBJ1-1 and V is TRBV2; D gene uncertain. The CDR3 totals 12 residues. V gave up 7 bases and J gave up 5 bases, with 11 bases separating them. CDR1 and CDR2 from the germline V gene are SNHLY and FYNNEI. The CDR3 coding sequence is TGTGCCAGCATGTTGGAGAATACTGAAGCTTTCTTT. It specifies CASMLENTEAFF. The entire variable domain, with the rest obtained from reference TRBV2 and TRBJ1-1, is as follows: EPEVTQTPSHQVTQMGQEVILRCVPISNHLYFYWYRQILGQKVEFLVSFYNNEISEKSEIFDDQFSVERPDGSNFTLKIRSTKLEDSAMYFCASMLENTEAFFGQGTRLTVV.

V gene TRBV27 combines with J gene TRBJ2-1; D is unresolved. The V gene's germline CDR1 is MNHEY and CDR2 SMNVEV (reference sequence). CDR3 length: 15 amino acids. V lost 2 bases and J 0 bases, leaving 8 bases between the germline ends. The CDR3 sequence is CASSLGKSSYNEQFF. The CDR3 DNA is TGTGCCAGCAGTTTAGGGAAGAGCTCCTACAATGAGCAGTTCTTC.

The J gene is TRBJ2-5, the V gene TRBV12-5; 7 bases are shared with TRBD2. This CDR3 is 15 amino acids long. V was pared by 2 bases and J by 2 bases, with 5 bases of the junction left unmatched. Germline V gene data show CDR1 as LGHNT and CDR2 as FRNRAP. CDR3 sequence (DNA): TGTGCTAGTGGTTTGATGGGACTATCGCAAGAGACCCAGTACTTC. Translation gives CASGLMGLSQETQYF.

The J gene is TRBJ2-7, the V gene TRBV19; D remains unclear. Between the trimmed V and J ends, which lost 3 bases and 4 bases, there was a span of 16 bases. This CDR3 has 15 amino acids. Per germline, CDR1 LNHDA and CDR2 SQIVND (reference sequence). The CDR3 loop is CASSIGNLGEYEQYF. In DNA form, the CDR3 reads TGTGCCAGTAGTATTGGCAACCTGGGTGAGTACGAGCAGTACTTC.

This chain connects TRBV5-4 to TRBJ2-5, with TRBD2 identical over 13 bases. Trimming at V came to 4 bases and at J to 5 bases, leaving 8 bases not matched to a gene. Germline loops: CDR1 SGHNT, CDR2 YYREEE (reference sequence). This CDR3 has 16 residues. CDR3 loop: CASSPLLAGGPETQYF. The CDR3 DNA reads as TGTGCCAGCAGCCCCCTACTAGCGGGAGGGCCGGAGACCCAGTACTTC.

The rearrangement joins TRBV13 to TRBJ1-2; 7 bases map to TRBD1. Germline V gene sequence: CDR1 PRHDT, CDR2 FYEKMQ (reference sequence). The CDR3 sequence is 13 residues long. Trimming took 6 bases from V and 4 from J; bases not matched to a gene: 5. The CDR3 nucleotides are TGTGCCAGCAGGCCGGGACAGATCTATGGCTACACCTTC. It yields the protein CASRPGQIYGYTF.